These T cell receptor beta chains were read from a single sample in a study of blood T cell repertoires in COVID-19. Sequencing used immunoSEQ multiplex PCR; TCRdb keeps in-frame clones, though not all of them. Among 100,000 or so clones, more than 85% were seen once, and the ten largest hold 7% to 9.5%. The specimen sequenced was peripheral blood. The receptor set was obtained from a young man in a cohort sampled during active COVID-19. Each CDR3 is given with its conserved first and last residue. The order of the fields is clone size, J gene, D gene, CDR3 length, V gene, CDR3 protein, CDR3 DNA. A D gene is named only where the DNA matches it firmly. Clone size appears in some rows only: once, few, many, or a class for an expanded clone.

clone size: .
J gene: TRBJ2-5
D gene: .
CDR3 length: 14
V gene: TRBV11-2
CDR3 protein: CASSLGWQSETQYF
CDR3 DNA: TGTGCCAGCAGCTTAGGATGGCAGTCGGAGACCCAGTACTTC

clone size: .
J gene: TRBJ1-2
D gene: TRBD1
CDR3 length: 15
V gene: TRBV7-9
CDR3 protein: CASSVGTAANYGYTF
CDR3 DNA: TGTGCCAGCAGCGTAGGGACAGCAGCTAACTATGGCTACACCTTC

clone size: .
J gene: TRBJ2-5
D gene: .
CDR3 length: 13
V gene: TRBV7-8
CDR3 protein: CASSQGEGETQYF
CDR3 DNA: TGTGCCAGCAGCCAGGGGGAGGGCGAGACCCAGTACTTC

clone size: .
J gene: TRBJ2-5
D gene: TRBD2
CDR3 length: 17
V gene: TRBV19
CDR3 protein: CASSISRSGVYQETQYF
CDR3 DNA: TGTGCCAGTAGTATATCCCGTAGCGGGGTGTACCAAGAGACCCAGTACTTC

clone size: .
J gene: TRBJ1-1
D gene: .
CDR3 length: 15
V gene: TRBV19
CDR3 protein: CASGGPGGPNTEAFF
CDR3 DNA: TGTGCCAGTGGGGGGCCGGGAGGGCCGAACACTGAAGCTTTCTTT

clone size: .
J gene: TRBJ2-7
D gene: .
CDR3 length: 14
V gene: TRBV19
CDR3 protein: CASSISGGLYEQYF
CDR3 DNA: TGTGCCAGTAGTATTAGCGGCGGGCTCTACGAGCAGTACTTC

clone size: .
J gene: TRBJ1-5
D gene: TRBD1
CDR3 length: 20
V gene: TRBV4-1
CDR3 protein: CASSQGPRDRAFGSNQPQHF
CDR3 DNA: TGCGCCAGCAGCCAAGGCCCCCGGGACAGGGCATTTGGGAGCAATCAGCCCCAGCATTTT

clone size: .
J gene: TRBJ2-2
D gene: TRBD1
CDR3 length: 15
V gene: TRBV6-1
CDR3 protein: CASSETGVGTGELFF
CDR3 DNA: TGTGCCAGCAGTGAAACAGGGGTGGGCACCGGGGAGCTGTTTTTT

clone size: .
J gene: TRBJ2-1
D gene: .
CDR3 length: 14
V gene: TRBV5-4
CDR3 protein: CASSEGLPRNEQFF
CDR3 DNA: TGTGCCAGCAGCGAGGGCCTTCCGAGGAATGAGCAGTTCTTC

clone size: once
J gene: TRBJ2-1
D gene: .
CDR3 length: 19
V gene: TRBV4-3
CDR3 protein: CASRRRIRSYESVDNEQFF
CDR3 DNA: TGCGCCAGCAGAAGGCGGATTCGTAGCTACGAGTCGGTGGACAATGAGCAGTTCTTC

clone size: once
J gene: TRBJ2-5
D gene: .
CDR3 length: 14
V gene: TRBV6-5
CDR3 protein: CASSYGRLLETQYF
CDR3 DNA: TGTGCCAGCAGTTACGGGAGACTATTGGAGACCCAGTACTTC

clone size: .
J gene: TRBJ2-2
D gene: .
CDR3 length: 15
V gene: TRBV3-1/TRBV3-2
CDR3 protein: CASSRLGGAGGELFF
CDR3 DNA: TGTGCCAGCAGCCGACTTGGCGGGGCCGGCGGGGAGCTGTTTTTT

clone size: .
J gene: TRBJ1-2
D gene: TRBD1
CDR3 length: 18
V gene: TRBV5-6
CDR3 protein: CASSSSGTGNGANYGYTF
CDR3 DNA: TGTGCCAGCAGCTCGTCCGGGACAGGGAATGGTGCTAACTATGGCTACACCTTC

clone size: .
J gene: TRBJ1-2
D gene: .
CDR3 length: 13
V gene: TRBV7-9
CDR3 protein: CASSLEGGYGYTF
CDR3 DNA: TGTGCCAGCAGCTTAGAAGGGGGCTATGGCTACACCTTC

clone size: .
J gene: TRBJ1-4
D gene: TRBD1
CDR3 length: 18
V gene: TRBV4-1
CDR3 protein: CASSLILFPTGVGEKLFF
CDR3 DNA: TGCGCCAGCAGCCTAATTCTTTTCCCGACAGGGGTTGGTGAAAAACTGTTTTTT

clone size: .
J gene: TRBJ1-3
D gene: .
CDR3 length: 12
V gene: TRBV7-2
CDR3 protein: CASSLLGNTIYF
CDR3 DNA: TGTGCCAGCAGCTTATTAGGAAACACCATATATTTT

clone size: .
J gene: TRBJ2-5
D gene: .
CDR3 length: 15
V gene: TRBV10-3
CDR3 protein: CAISEVLSVSKTQYF
CDR3 DNA: TGTGCCATCAGTGAGGTTTTGTCGGTTTCGAAGACCCAGTACTTC

clone size: .
J gene: TRBJ1-1
D gene: .
CDR3 length: 13
V gene: TRBV5-4
CDR3 protein: CASTRTVNTEAFF
CDR3 DNA: TGTGCCAGCACCCGGACAGTGAACACTGAAGCTTTCTTT

clone size: many
J gene: TRBJ2-7
D gene: TRBD1
CDR3 length: 13
V gene: TRBV27
CDR3 protein: CASSTMTGDEQYF
CDR3 DNA: TGTGCCAGCAGTACCATGACAGGGGACGAGCAGTACTTC

clone size: few
J gene: TRBJ2-5
D gene: TRBD1
CDR3 length: 14
V gene: TRBV10-3
CDR3 protein: CATGTGGGQETQYF
CDR3 DNA: TGTGCCACCGGGACAGGGGGAGGACAAGAGACCCAGTACTTC

clone size: .
J gene: TRBJ2-2
D gene: .
CDR3 length: 14
V gene: TRBV9
CDR3 protein: CASSPTTVTGELFF
CDR3 DNA: TGTGCCAGCAGCCCGACGACTGTTACCGGGGAGCTGTTTTTT

clone size: .
J gene: TRBJ2-5
D gene: TRBD2
CDR3 length: 15
V gene: TRBV2
CDR3 protein: CASSEETSGGQTQYF
CDR3 DNA: TGTGCCAGCAGTGAAGAGACTAGCGGGGGGCAGACCCAGTACTTC

clone size: .
J gene: TRBJ1-6
D gene: .
CDR3 length: 12
V gene: TRBV30
CDR3 protein: CAWGQNNSPLHF
CDR3 DNA: TGTGCCTGGGGACAGAATAATTCACCCCTCCACTTT

clone size: few
J gene: TRBJ2-1
D gene: .
CDR3 length: 15
V gene: TRBV6-4
CDR3 protein: CASSDSGVESNEQFF
CDR3 DNA: TGTGCCAGCAGTGACTCAGGGGTAGAGAGCAATGAGCAGTTCTTC

clone size: .
J gene: TRBJ2-1
D gene: TRBD1
CDR3 length: 14
V gene: TRBV5-1
CDR3 protein: CASSAGQAYNGQFF
CDR3 DNA: TGCGCCAGCAGCGCGGGACAGGCCTACAATGGACAGTTCTTC

clone size: .
J gene: TRBJ2-1
D gene: TRBD2
CDR3 length: 16
V gene: TRBV3-1/TRBV3-2
CDR3 protein: CASSRGLAEPYNEQFF
CDR3 DNA: TGTGCCAGCAGCCGGGGACTAGCGGAGCCCTACAATGAGCAGTTCTTC